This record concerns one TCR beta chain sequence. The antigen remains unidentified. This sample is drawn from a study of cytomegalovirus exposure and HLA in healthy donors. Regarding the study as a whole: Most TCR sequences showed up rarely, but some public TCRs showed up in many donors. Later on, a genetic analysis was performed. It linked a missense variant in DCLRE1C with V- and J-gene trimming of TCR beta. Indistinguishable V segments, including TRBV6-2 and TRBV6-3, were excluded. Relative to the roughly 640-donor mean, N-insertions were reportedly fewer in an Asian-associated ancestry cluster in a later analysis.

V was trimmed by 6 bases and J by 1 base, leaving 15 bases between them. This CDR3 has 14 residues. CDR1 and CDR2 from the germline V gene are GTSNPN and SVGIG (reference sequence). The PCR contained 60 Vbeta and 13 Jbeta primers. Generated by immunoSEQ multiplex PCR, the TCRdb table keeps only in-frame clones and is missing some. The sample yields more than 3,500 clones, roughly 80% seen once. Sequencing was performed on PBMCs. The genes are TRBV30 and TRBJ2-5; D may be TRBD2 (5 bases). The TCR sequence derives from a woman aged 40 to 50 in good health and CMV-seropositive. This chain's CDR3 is CACTTTLGQETQYF. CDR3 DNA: TGTGCCTGCACGACTACTTTGGGCCAAGAGACCCAGTACTTC.